These 2 T cell receptor beta chains originate from one sample sequenced in a study of blood T cell repertoires in COVID-19. Method: immunoSEQ multiplex PCR; TCRdb's copy keeps in-frame clones and lacks some. There are roughly 70,000 clones in the sample; around 74% occur only once, and 15% lies in the top ten. Material: peripheral blood. These receptors were taken from a man aged 55-75 years with COVID-19, enrolled during active disease.

The gene calls are TRBV11-2 and TRBJ1-2, with D possibly TRBD1 on 5 matching bases. Trimming shortened V by 3 bases and J by 8 bases, and 19 bases separated the two germline ends. The length of the CDR3 is 15 residues. Germline V CDR1 and CDR2: SGHAT, FQNNGV. DNA for the CDR3: TGTGCCAGCAGCTTTAACCGGGGGGGAGGTATAGGCTACACCTTC. Its protein is CASSFNRGGGIGYTF.

The chain links TRBV10-3 to TRBJ2-3, with D unclear. Germline-derived CDR1 and CDR2 are ENHRY and SYGVKD. This CDR3 region has 14 residues. V was pared by 0 bases and J by 2 bases, with 6 bases between. DNA of the CDR3: TGTGCCATCAGTGAGTCTAGATCCACAGATACGCAGTATTTT. Amino acid sequence: CAISESRSTDTQYF.